One sample yielded the 15 T cell receptor beta chains listed below, sequenced in a study of cytomegalovirus exposure and HLA in healthy donors. Use of 60 Vbeta and 13 Jbeta primers characterized the PCR. Assay: immunoSEQ multiplex PCR; the TCRdb copy retains only in-frame clones and omits some. Of some 85,000 clones listed, 60% to 85% are singletons. Sequenced material: PBMCs. The receptors here all came from a woman in her forties in good health and CMV-seropositive.

The chain employs TRBV5-1 and TRBJ2-5; 15 nucleotides align to TRBD2. V lost 0 bases and J lost 4; bases outside the gene matches: 4. The CDR3 is 17 amino acids. CDR1 and CDR2 (germline): SGHRS, YFSETQ. In DNA, the CDR3 is TGCGCCAGCAGCTTGGGTCCGGGACTAGCGGGAGGAGAGACCCAGTACTTC. Translation: CASSLGPGLAGGETQYF.

This chain joins TRBV4-3 and TRBJ2-7, with 7 positions matching TRBD2. With 0 bases clipped from V and 0 bases from J, the junction kept 2 bases outside the gene matches. This CDR3 is built from 15 residues. Looked up from germline, CDR1 is LGHNA and CDR2 is YSLEER. DNA for the CDR3: TGCGCCAGCAGCCAAGAGGGCGGGAGCTCCTACGAGCAGTACTTC. The encoded protein is CASSQEGGSSYEQYF.

The chain uses TRBV28 and TRBJ2-3; 7 bases line up with TRBD2. This CDR3 comprises 17 residues. V gave up 6 bases and J gave up 6 bases; unmatched junction bases: 18. Germline V gene sequence: CDR1 MDHEN, CDR2 SYDVKM. The CDR3 DNA is TGTGCCAGCAGGCCGTCGGGGAGTGGGAGGGCTCGGGATACGCAGTATTTT. This encodes CASRPSGSGRARDTQYF. The full variable domain, rest sourced from reference TRBV28 and TRBJ2-3, is DVKVTQSSRYLVKRTGEKVFLECVQDMDHENMFWYRQDPGLGLRLIYFSYDVKMKEKGDIPEGYSVSREKKERFSLILESASTNQTSMYLCASRPSGSGRARDTQYFGPGTRLTVL.

This clone has more than one count but fewer than ten. This rearrangement joins TRBV10-3 to TRBJ1-5; TRBD1 agrees at 7 bases. CDR1 is ENHRY, CDR2 SYGVKD, per germline. Trimming removed 3 bases from V and 9 bases from J; junction bases left unmatched: 11. The CDR3 loop spans 15 amino acids. CDR3 region: CAISEGQAGESPQHF. CDR3 DNA sequence: TGTGCCATCAGTGAAGGACAGGCCGGAGAGTCGCCCCAGCATTTT.

The chain carries TRBV30 and TRBJ1-1, with 8 positions matching TRBD1. The CDR3 has 14 residues. The junction had 6 bases not matched to a gene; V was cut back by 3 bases and J by 3 bases. Germline CDR1 and CDR2: GTSNPN and SVGIG (reference sequence). The CDR3 sequence is CAWSLTTGDTEAFF. The CDR3 bases are TGTGCCTGGAGCCTTACGACAGGGGACACTGAAGCTTTCTTT.

This clone was seen at least ten times. DNA of the CDR3: TGTGCCAGCAGCTTATCCAGGGGGGCAGATACGCAGTATTTT. Its protein is CASSLSRGADTQYF. The V gene is TRBV7-2, the J gene TRBJ2-3; TRBD1 might be the D (7 bases). Per the germline V gene, CDR1 is SGHTA and CDR2 is FQGNSA. The CDR3 sequence is 14 residues long. V was cut by 2 bases and J by 4 bases, with 10 bases left in between.

This CDR3 is CASSLGPGQGTSYEQYF. CDR3 nucleotides: TGTGCCAGCAGCTTAGGCCCCGGCCAGGGAACATCCTACGAGCAGTACTTC. V is TRBV7-8 and J is TRBJ2-7, with D possibly TRBD1 on 5 matching bases. There are 17 residues in the CDR3. V was cut by 1 base and J by 1 base, with 17 bases left in between. CDR1 is SGHVS and CDR2 is FQNEAQ in the germline V gene.

V gene TRBV18 combines with J gene TRBJ2-7; TRBD2 aligns across 9 bases. Per the germline V gene, CDR1 is KGHSH and CDR2 is LQKENI. Losses at the gene ends were 8 bases for V and 3 bases for J; bases not matched to a gene: 11. CDR3 length: 15 residues. In DNA, the CDR3 is TGTGCCAGCACTCAGACTAGCGGAGCCTTCTACGAGCAGTACTTC. Amino acid sequence: CASTQTSGAFYEQYF.

J is TRBJ1-3 and V is TRBV19, with 7 bases that match TRBD1. The CDR3 runs to 14 residues. J was trimmed by 2 bases and V by 5 bases; bases with no gene match: 3. The germline CDR1 and CDR2 sequences are LNHDA and SQIVND (reference sequence). This CDR3 reads CASSWDSAGNTIYF. The CDR3, as DNA: TGTGCCAGTAGTTGGGACAGCGCTGGAAACACCATATATTTT.

The V call is TRBV13, the J call TRBJ2-5; tentative D call: TRBD1 (6 bases). Germline lookup yields CDR1 PRHDT and CDR2 FYEKMQ (reference sequence). The V end was cut by 5 bases, the J end by 5 bases, with 12 bases between. This CDR3 comprises 13 residues. The CDR3 nucleotides are TGTGCCAGCAGCCCCAGGGGTAGGGAGACCCAGTACTTC. It codes for CASSPRGRETQYF.

This CDR3 reads CASSAQTGVNTEAFF. For the CDR3, the DNA is TGTGCCAGCAGCGCCCAAACAGGGGTGAACACTGAAGCTTTCTTT. The chain employs TRBV4-2 and TRBJ1-1; TRBD1 aligns across 7 bases. The CDR3 is made up of 15 amino acids. The V and J ends lost 5 bases and 0 bases, in that order; junction bases with no gene match: 6. CDR1 and CDR2 (germline): LGHNA, YNFKEQ.

In its sample, this clone was seen a few times. The chain employs TRBV7-2 and TRBJ1-5; D is possibly TRBD1 (5 bases). The CDR3 extends over 13 amino acids. Germline CDR1 SGHTA, CDR2 FQGNSA. Deletions cut 2 bases from V and 7 bases from J, with 9 bases between. The CDR3 bases are TGTGCCAGCAGCTTACAGGGTAGGCAGCCCCAGCATTTT. Protein sequence: CASSLQGRQPQHF.

This clone was picked up a small number of times. The chain joins TRBV5-6 to TRBJ2-7; TRBD2 might be the D (5 bases). CDR3 length: 13 residues. In germline, CDR1 is SGHDT, CDR2 YYEEEE. V lost 4 bases to trimming and J lost 2 bases, with 10 bases between them. The CDR3 coding sequence is TGTGCCAGCAGCCAAGCGGTAACCTACGAGCAGTACTTC. The encoded protein is CASSQAVTYEQYF.

The genes are TRBV5-4 and TRBJ2-5, with TRBD1 matching 10 bases. There are 16 residues in the CDR3. Trimming cost V 3 bases and J 5 bases; bases outside gene matches: 10. Germline values: CDR1 SGHNT, CDR2 YYREEE (reference sequence). This chain's CDR3 is CASSSPTGGAWETQYF. The CDR3 nucleotides are TGTGCCAGCAGCTCCCCGACAGGGGGCGCGTGGGAGACCCAGTACTTC.

The chain uses TRBV11-1 and TRBJ2-5; 11 nucleotides line up with TRBD1. V shed 7 bases and J 4 bases; nucleotides not matched to a gene: 8. The CDR3 is 15 residues long. CDR1 SGHAT and CDR2 FQDESV come from the germline V gene (reference sequence). In DNA, the CDR3 is TGTGCCAGCAACGATGGACAGGGGGCGGGAGAGACCCAGTACTTC. This gives the protein CASNDGQGAGETQYF.